This T cell receptor beta chain was obtained from a study of blood T cell repertoires in COVID-19. Looking at the study overall: Sites across the United States, Italy and Spain contributed samples from acute and convalescent COVID-19. The cDNA or gDNA used as material had been derived from T cells, B-cell-depleted T cells, or PBMCs.

Methods used by the authors: For nucleated cells, counts were estimated from reference gene primer amplification. Repertoires were generated with immunoSEQ multiplex PCR, while TCRdb's copy carries only in-frame clones and drops some. That table gives V, J and clone size, and the DNA gave D and trimming. The data contain around 97,000 clones, roughly 90% of them singletons. The CDR3 totals 13 residues. V lost 7 bases and J lost 7; bases outside the gene matches: 8. The germline V gene encodes CDR1 MNHEY and CDR2 SVGAGI. This sequence originates from a woman aged 55-69 years with acute or convalescent COVID-19. Sequencing was carried out using peripheral blood. This chain connects TRBV6-5 to TRBJ1-2; TRBD1 agrees at 8 bases. The CDR3 nucleotides are TGTGCCAGCAAAAAGGACAGGGCGTTTGGCTACACCTTC. This codes for CASKKDRAFGYTF.